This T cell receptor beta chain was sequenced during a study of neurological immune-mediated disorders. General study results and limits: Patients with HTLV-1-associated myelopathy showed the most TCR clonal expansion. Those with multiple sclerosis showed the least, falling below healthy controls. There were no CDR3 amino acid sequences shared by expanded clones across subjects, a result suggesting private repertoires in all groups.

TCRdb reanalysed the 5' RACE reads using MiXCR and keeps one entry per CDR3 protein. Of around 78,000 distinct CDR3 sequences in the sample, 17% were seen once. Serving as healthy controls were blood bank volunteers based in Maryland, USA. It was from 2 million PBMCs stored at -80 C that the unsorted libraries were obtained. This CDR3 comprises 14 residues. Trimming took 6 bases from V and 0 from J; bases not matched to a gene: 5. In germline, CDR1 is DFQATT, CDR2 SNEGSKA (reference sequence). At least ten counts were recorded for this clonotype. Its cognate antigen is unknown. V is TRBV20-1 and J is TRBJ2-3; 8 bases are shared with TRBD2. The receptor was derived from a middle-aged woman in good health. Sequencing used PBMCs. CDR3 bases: TGCAGTGCCACCGGGACTAGGAGCACAGATACGCAGTATTTT. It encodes CSATGTRSTDTQYF.